Listed below are T cell receptor beta chains from one sample, sequenced in a study of control samples from healthy donors and cancer patients. Measured with immunoSEQ multiplex PCR; TCRdb has only the in-frame clones, and not every one. The sample holds about 150,000 clones, 80% to 95% seen once. Material: blood. The receptors were sampled from a woman aged 40-49 years in good health. Each CDR3 is given with its conserved first and last residue. Fields, in order: V gene, J gene, clone size, CDR3 protein. Rows may omit the clone size; those that give it use once, few, many or a size class.

v_gene: TRBV13; j_gene: TRBJ1-2; abundance: NA; CDR3aa: CASSFEGGAYGYTF
v_gene: TRBV13; j_gene: TRBJ2-5; abundance: NA; CDR3aa: CASSLRRGGWETQYF
v_gene: TRBV3-1/TRBV3-2; j_gene: TRBJ1-5; abundance: NA; CDR3aa: CASSQAGVGSNQPQHF
v_gene: TRBV6-1; j_gene: TRBJ2-7; abundance: once; CDR3aa: CASSEIGGWEPGHYEQYF
v_gene: TRBV3-1/TRBV3-2; j_gene: TRBJ2-7; abundance: NA; CDR3aa: CASSQSISWRFYEQYF
v_gene: TRBV2; j_gene: TRBJ2-1; abundance: NA; CDR3aa: CASSPASAAYNEQFF
v_gene: TRBV27; j_gene: TRBJ2-4; abundance: NA; CDR3aa: CASSFRGDIQYF
v_gene: TRBV7-9; j_gene: TRBJ1-3; abundance: NA; CDR3aa: CASSLTRAARTTGNTIYF
v_gene: TRBV15; j_gene: TRBJ1-3; abundance: NA; CDR3aa: CATSRGRSSGNTIYF
v_gene: TRBV7-8; j_gene: TRBJ1-2; abundance: NA; CDR3aa: CASSPGGLFYGYTF
v_gene: TRBV11-2; j_gene: TRBJ2-7; abundance: NA; CDR3aa: CASSLGWSLRGAYEQYF
v_gene: TRBV12-5; j_gene: TRBJ1-1; abundance: NA; CDR3aa: CASGLVSNTEAFF
v_gene: TRBV29-1; j_gene: TRBJ2-1; abundance: NA; CDR3aa: CSVEETNEQFF
v_gene: TRBV2; j_gene: TRBJ2-5; abundance: NA; CDR3aa: CASSEIIGGGGPQYF
v_gene: TRBV10-3; j_gene: TRBJ1-3; abundance: NA; CDR3aa: CAISDELGRRSGNTIYF
v_gene: TRBV14; j_gene: TRBJ1-4; abundance: NA; CDR3aa: CASSPIVTGADEKLFF
v_gene: TRBV7-6; j_gene: TRBJ2-3; abundance: NA; CDR3aa: CASSLSGTGVNTQYF
v_gene: TRBV9; j_gene: TRBJ1-1; abundance: NA; CDR3aa: CASSVGQGYGTEAFF